The 23 T cell receptor beta chains presented below share a single source sample, sequenced in a study of regulatory T cells in long-lasting Graves disease (TCRdb year 2021). Library preparation was by multiplex PCR. The sequencer was an Illumina HiSeq 4000. To build TCR beta libraries, CDR3 regions were amplified by Arm-PCR using iRepertoire HTBI primers. TCRdb reworked the public reads: Q25 trimming with fastp, MiXCR clone assembly, productive beta chains retained. Entries are consolidated by CDR3 protein sequence, retaining the most common genes and DNA. The sample table shows some 450,000 distinct CDR3 sequences, and 15% to 20% are seen once. Of the sample, 9.5% to 12% falls within the top ten clones. Interpreted using the paper, the time point label stands for: newly diagnosed GD, antithyroid drugs for less than 3 months. For both TCR sequencing and RNA sequencing, RNA was extracted from PBMCs using TRIzol.

Another study also made use of these data, one on T cells in Graves' hyperthyroidism and ophthalmopathy.

The sample in question was peripheral blood mononuclear cells (PBMCs), obtained at new diagnosis, from a patient treated with antithyroid drugs. The source of these receptors is a woman aged 25-40 years with Graves disease. Donor details come from another sample of the same person, matched by shared clones.

Many counts were recorded for this clonotype. V usage is TRBV11-3 and J usage is TRBJ2-3; 7 bases are a match to TRBD1. Trimming cost V 3 bases and J 4 bases; bases outside gene matches: 10. Looked up from germline, CDR1 is SGHNT and CDR2 is YENEEA. The CDR3 is made up of 16 amino acids. DNA of the CDR3: TGTGCCAGCAGCTTGCGGCTTGGGACAGAGCCAGATACGCAGTATTTT. The encoded protein is CASSLRLGTEPDTQYF.

This clonotype was observed at least ten times. The chain combines TRBV7-3 with TRBJ2-7, with TRBD1 matching over 11 bases. The trim removed 5 bases at V and 3 bases at J, leaving 12 bases unmatched. Germline V gene sequence: CDR1 SGHTA, CDR2 FQGTGA. The CDR3 is 17 amino acids. The CDR3 reads CASSLPRSGTGGYEQYF. The CDR3 DNA reads as TGTGCCAGCAGCCTACCCCGATCCGGGACAGGGGGCTACGAGCAGTACTTC.

V and J are TRBV4-1 and TRBJ1-2, with TRBD1 as a possible D gene (6 bases). The CDR3 is made up of 15 amino acids. With 0 bases removed from V and 8 bases from J, the gap between germline ends came to 16 bases. Germline loops: CDR1 MGHRA, CDR2 YSYEKL. CDR3 coding DNA: TGCGCCAGCAGCCAAGAGTGGGGGGGCACTGAGGGCTACACCTTC. This sequence encodes CASSQEWGGTEGYTF.

A note on this clonotype: This sequence may be a read error, since a much larger clone differs from it by one base. CDR3 sequence reads: CANRIPGQRSYEQYF. The CDR3 coding sequence is TGTGCCAACAGGATTCCGGGACAACGGTCCTACGAGCAGTACTTC. The V call is TRBV12-3 or TRBV12-4, the J call TRBJ2-7; weak D call: TRBD1 (6 bases). The CDR3 spans 15 residues. V lost 10 bases and J 1 base, leaving 20 bases between the germline ends.

The chain combines TRBV30 with TRBJ1-1; D is uncertain. The CDR3 extends over 14 amino acids. V dropped 3 bases and J dropped 0 bases, with 11 bases sitting between them. In germline, CDR1 is GTSNPN, CDR2 SVGIG (reference sequence). As DNA, the CDR3 is TGTGCCTGGAGAATAGGGCTCCTGAACACTGAAGCTTTCTTT. Protein: CAWRIGLLNTEAFF.

This clonotype appeared many times. This chain uses TRBV5-1 with TRBJ2-2; D might be TRBD2 (6 bases). This CDR3 region has 17 residues. The V gene's germline CDR1 is SGHRS and CDR2 YFSETQ. V was trimmed by 0 bases and J by 0 bases, leaving 12 bases between them. DNA of the CDR3: TGCGCCAGCAGCTTGGGAGGGCGCGGGACGAACACCGGGGAGCTGTTTTTT. This sequence encodes CASSLGGRGTNTGELFF. Variable domain in full (rest from reference TRBV5-1 and TRBJ2-2): KAGVTQTPRYLIKTRGQQVTLSCSPISGHRSVSWYQQTPGQGLQFLFEYFSETQRNKGNFPGRFSGRQFSNSRSEMNVSTLELGDSALYLCASSLGGRGTNTGELFFGEGSRLTVL.

Details on this clonotype: One end of the junction does not line up with germline, which may come from a read error. The genes are TRBV28 and TRBJ2-7; 8 bases match TRBD2. In germline, CDR1 is MDHEN, CDR2 SYDVKM. The CDR3 is made up of 12 amino acids. CDR3 loop: CASILGLAQSIF. In DNA form, the CDR3 reads TGTGCCAGCATTCTCGGACTAGCCCAGAGTATCTTC.

This clonotype was seen at least ten times. The gene calls are TRBV11-2 and TRBJ2-1; D is unresolved. V dropped 1 base and J dropped 5 bases, with 9 bases sitting between them. Germline values: CDR1 SGHAT, CDR2 FQNNGV. This CDR3 region has 14 residues. CDR3 DNA: TGTGCCAGCAGCTTAGGAGGCTACCACAATGAGCAGTTCTTC. This translates into CASSLGGYHNEQFF.

The chain couples TRBV7-9 to TRBJ2-2, with D possibly TRBD2 on 6 matching bases. CDR3 length: 14 amino acids. Trimming cost V 3 bases and J 7 bases, with 12 bases left between them. The germline V gene has CDR1 SEHNR and CDR2 FQNEAQ (reference sequence). The CDR3 sequence: CASSLWEANGELFF. CDR3 bases: TGTGCCAGCAGCTTGTGGGAGGCGAACGGGGAGCTGTTTTTT.

Of note for this clonotype: It is likely a read error: a sequence one base away is far more abundant. The V and J genes are TRBV3-1 and TRBJ2-4; D unclear. The tail of the sequence fits TRBJ2-1 better, so the J call may be wrong. Germline V gene sequence: CDR1 LGHDT, CDR2 YNNKEL (reference sequence). CDR3 size: 13 residues. The CDR3 here is CASSLTRYDEQFF. CDR3 coding DNA: TGTGCCAGCAGCCTCACGCGGTACGATGAGCAGTTCTTC.

The sample holds many counts of this clonotype. The CDR3 DNA sequence: TGTGCCAGCAGCCAAGATTATGGGACAGGGCTAGTGACCGGGGAGCTGTTTTTT. Amino acid sequence: CASSQDYGTGLVTGELFF. The rearrangement links TRBV3-1 to TRBJ2-2, with 9 bases that match TRBD1. Germline CDR1 is LGHDT and CDR2 is YNNKEL (reference sequence). The trim removed 0 bases at V and 5 bases at J, leaving 10 bases unmatched. CDR3 length: 18 residues.

This clonotype was recorded many times. The rearrangement joins TRBV5-1 to TRBJ2-2, with 8 bases matching TRBD1. Germline V lookup: CDR1 SGHRS, CDR2 YFSETQ. The length of the CDR3 is 16 residues. Unmatched junction bases numbered 6, after V lost 0 bases and J lost 5 bases. The CDR3 reads CASSLARQGATGELFF. The CDR3 DNA follows: TGCGCCAGCAGCTTGGCCAGGCAGGGGGCAACCGGGGAGCTGTTTTTT.

This clonotype was seen many times. The chain joins TRBV13 to TRBJ1-5; 10 bases fit TRBD1. The germline V gene encodes CDR1 PRHDT and CDR2 FYEKMQ (reference sequence). CDR3 length: 14 residues. Trimming took 3 bases from V and 7 from J; bases not matched to a gene: 3. The CDR3 DNA reads TGTGCCAGCAGCTTGGGACAGGGGATCCAGCCCCAGCATTTT. It translates to CASSLGQGIQPQHF.

There are a few counts of this clonotype. The junction departs from the called germline gene at one end, perhaps through a read error. Written as DNA, the CDR3 is TGTGCCGCCAGTGACCCGGGACTAGCGGGAGGGCTTTTGTACTTC. Its protein product is CAASDPGLAGGLLYF. The J gene is TRBJ2-5, the V gene TRBV24-1, with 16 bases matching TRBD2. Germline CDR1 is KGHDR and CDR2 is SFDVKD. The CDR3 consists of 15 residues.

Many counts were recorded for this clonotype. The gene calls are TRBV18 and TRBJ2-5; no clear D. Trimming took 2 bases from V and 0 from J, leaving 10 bases between them. Germline CDR1 reads KGHSH; CDR2 reads LQKENI. CDR3 length: 15 amino acids. DNA of the CDR3: TGTGCCAGCTCACCAGGAACTTTGTACCAAGAGACCCAGTACTTC. It is translated as CASSPGTLYQETQYF.

V gene TRBV27 combines with J gene TRBJ2-7; D gene unclear. Trimming left V 5 bases short and J 1 base short, with 12 bases between. CDR3 length: 14 residues. Per the germline V gene, CDR1 is MNHEY and CDR2 is SMNVEV (reference sequence). CDR3 in DNA: TGTGCCAGCAGTCCCTCTATGGCTTCCTACGAGCAGTACTTC. This encodes CASSPSMASYEQYF.

The CDR3 DNA is TGTGCCAGCAGGCTCGGCGCCTCTGGGGCCAACGTCCTGACTTTC. This sequence encodes CASRLGASGANVLTF. The V and J genes are TRBV12-3 or TRBV12-4 and TRBJ2-6; D not certain. V was clipped by 6 bases and J by 0 bases, with 9 bases between them. The CDR3 loop spans 15 amino acids.

A remark on this clonotype: A single base separates this from a much larger clone, so it may be a read error. CDR3 nucleotide sequence: TGCGCCAGCAGCTTTCAGGATGGGCAGTTCTTC. Translating it yields CASSFQDGQFF. V gene TRBV5-1 combines with J gene TRBJ2-1; D is uncertain. Germline-derived CDR1 and CDR2 are SGHRS and YFSETQ. The ends were cut back, 2 bases at V and 12 bases at J, with 9 bases in the middle. The CDR3 loop spans 11 amino acids.

This clonotype was observed many times. The chain carries TRBV28 and TRBJ2-5; D not certain. This CDR3 spans 16 amino acids. The germline gives CDR1 MDHEN, CDR2 SYDVKM. The germline V and J ends were trimmed by 6 bases and 4 bases, with 21 bases remaining between them. This CDR3 reads CASSTRSPRPGETQYF. In DNA, the CDR3 is TGTGCCAGCAGCACTCGAAGTCCACGGCCAGGAGAGACCCAGTACTTC.

The table lists this clonotype with many counts. The gene calls are TRBV20-1 and TRBJ2-7; 7 bases are a match to TRBD2. The CDR3 is made up of 15 amino acids. The V segment lost 0 bases and the J segment 1 base; nucleotides outside the gene matches: 6. Germline-derived CDR1 and CDR2 are DFQATT and SNEGSKA (reference sequence). The CDR3 spells CSARDWGGGSYEQYF. CDR3 coding DNA: TGCAGTGCTAGAGATTGGGGCGGGGGATCCTACGAGCAGTACTTC.

Comment on this clonotype: This may be a read error: a much more frequent sequence differs by one nucleotide. The chain uses TRBV3-1 and TRBJ2-5, with D possibly being TRBD1 or TRBD2 (5 bases each). This CDR3 comprises 15 residues. The germline V gene has CDR1 LGHDT and CDR2 YNNKEL (reference sequence). The CDR3 nucleotides read TGTGCCAGCAGCCACAGGGAGAGCTCCTACAATGAGCCGTTCTTC. It is translated as CASSHRESSYNEPFF.

Concerning this clonotype itself: This clone may be a read error of a much larger clone one base away. The chain couples TRBV6-4 to TRBJ2-2, with TRBD2 identical over 10 bases. The CDR3 has 16 residues. Germline CDR1 reads MRHNA; CDR2 reads SNTAGT. DNA of the CDR3: TGTGCCGGCAGCAAGACTAGCGGGTCGAACACCGGGGAGCTGTTTTTT. It translates to CAGSKTSGSNTGELFF.

This clonotype has ten or more counts. The chain has TRBV28 and TRBJ1-2; no clear D gene. There are 14 residues in the CDR3. The germline V and J ends were trimmed by 7 bases and 3 bases, with 15 bases remaining between them. Germline V gives CDR1 MDHEN, CDR2 SYDVKM. CDR3 in amino acids: CASIKVDKDYGYTF. Here the CDR3 DNA reads TGTGCCAGCATTAAAGTAGATAAGGACTATGGCTACACCTTC.